This TCR beta chain was profiled in a study of T cells after somatic rescue of genetic block. Method: immunoSEQ multiplex PCR; TCRdb's copy keeps in-frame clones and lacks some. The table records around 100,000 clones, around nine tenths of them present only once. This CDR3 has 15 residues. Between the trimmed V and J ends, which lost 2 bases and 6 bases, there was a span of 11 bases. The germline V gene encodes CDR1 MNHNS and CDR2 SASEGT. V is TRBV6-1 and J is TRBJ1-6; tentatively, D is TRBD1 (6 bases). Sequencing input: peripheral blood mononuclear cells (PBMCs). The receptor was isolated from a woman under 30. The chain's CDR3 is CASSERGRGNSPLHF. CDR3 in DNA: TGTGCCAGCAGTGAACGGGGGCGCGGTAATTCACCCCTCCACTTT.